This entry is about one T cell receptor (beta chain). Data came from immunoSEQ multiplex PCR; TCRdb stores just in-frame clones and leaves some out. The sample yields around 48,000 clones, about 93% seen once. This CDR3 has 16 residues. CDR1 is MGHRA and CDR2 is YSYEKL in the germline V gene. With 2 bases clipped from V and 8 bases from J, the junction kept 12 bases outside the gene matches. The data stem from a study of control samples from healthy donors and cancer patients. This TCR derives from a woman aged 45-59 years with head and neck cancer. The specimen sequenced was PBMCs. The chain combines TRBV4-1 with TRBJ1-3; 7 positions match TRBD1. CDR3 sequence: CASSQPFRGAHDTIYF. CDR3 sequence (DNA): TGCGCCAGCAGCCAACCCTTCAGGGGGGCGCATGACACCATATATTTT.